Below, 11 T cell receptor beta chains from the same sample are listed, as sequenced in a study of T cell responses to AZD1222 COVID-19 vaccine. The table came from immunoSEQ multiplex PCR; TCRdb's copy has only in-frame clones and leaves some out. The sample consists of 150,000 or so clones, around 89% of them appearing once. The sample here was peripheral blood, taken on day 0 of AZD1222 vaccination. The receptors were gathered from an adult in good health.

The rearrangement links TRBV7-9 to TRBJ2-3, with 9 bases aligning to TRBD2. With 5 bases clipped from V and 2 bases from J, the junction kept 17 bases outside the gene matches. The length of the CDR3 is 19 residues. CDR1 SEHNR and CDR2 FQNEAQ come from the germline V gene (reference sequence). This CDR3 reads CASSTQTYLAGKNTDTQYF. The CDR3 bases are TGTGCCAGCAGCACCCAAACGTACCTAGCGGGAAAGAACACAGATACGCAGTATTTT.

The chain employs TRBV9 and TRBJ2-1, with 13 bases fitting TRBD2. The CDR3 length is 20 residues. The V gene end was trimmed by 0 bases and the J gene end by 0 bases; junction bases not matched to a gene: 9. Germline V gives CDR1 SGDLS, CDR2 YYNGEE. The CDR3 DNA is TGTGCCAGCAGCGTAGTTGCACTAGCGGGAGGGATCCTCTCCTACAATGAGCAGTTCTTC. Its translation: CASSVVALAGGILSYNEQFF.

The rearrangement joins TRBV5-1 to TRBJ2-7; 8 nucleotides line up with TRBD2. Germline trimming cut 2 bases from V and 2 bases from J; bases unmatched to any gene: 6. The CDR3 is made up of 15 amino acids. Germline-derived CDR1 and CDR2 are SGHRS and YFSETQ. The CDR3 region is CASSLSAGAAYEQYF. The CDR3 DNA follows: TGCGCCAGCAGCTTATCAGCGGGAGCTGCCTACGAGCAGTACTTC.

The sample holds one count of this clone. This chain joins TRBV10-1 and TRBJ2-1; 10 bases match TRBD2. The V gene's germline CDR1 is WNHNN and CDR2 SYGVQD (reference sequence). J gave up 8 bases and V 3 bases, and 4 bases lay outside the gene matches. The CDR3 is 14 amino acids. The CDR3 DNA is TGCGCCAGCAGTGAAAGCGGGAGGGCCTATGAGCAGTTCTTC. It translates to CASSESGRAYEQFF.

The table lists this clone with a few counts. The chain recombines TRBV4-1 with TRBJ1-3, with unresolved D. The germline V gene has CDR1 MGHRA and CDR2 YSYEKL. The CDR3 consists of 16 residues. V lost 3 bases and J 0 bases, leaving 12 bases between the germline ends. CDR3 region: CASSQNRAYSGNTIYF. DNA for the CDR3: TGCGCCAGCAGCCAGAACCGGGCCTACTCTGGAAACACCATATATTTT.

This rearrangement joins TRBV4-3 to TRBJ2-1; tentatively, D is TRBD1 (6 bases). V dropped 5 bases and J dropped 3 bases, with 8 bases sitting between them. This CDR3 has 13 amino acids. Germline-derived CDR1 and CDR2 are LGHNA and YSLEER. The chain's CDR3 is CASSAGDYNEQFF. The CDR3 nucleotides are TGCGCCAGCAGCGCAGGGGACTACAATGAGCAGTTCTTC.

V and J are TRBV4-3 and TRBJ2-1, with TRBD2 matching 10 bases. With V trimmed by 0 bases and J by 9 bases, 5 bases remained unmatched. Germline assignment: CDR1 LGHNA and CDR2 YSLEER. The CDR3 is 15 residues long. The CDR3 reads CASSQEASGGSEQFF. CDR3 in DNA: TGCGCCAGCAGCCAAGAGGCTAGCGGGGGTTCTGAGCAGTTCTTC.

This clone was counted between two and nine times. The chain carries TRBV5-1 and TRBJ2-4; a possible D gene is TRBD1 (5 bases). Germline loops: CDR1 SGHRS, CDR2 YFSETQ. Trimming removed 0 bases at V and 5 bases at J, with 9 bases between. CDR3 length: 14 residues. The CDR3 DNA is TGCGCCAGCAGCTTGGTAGACAGTCAAAACATTCAGTACTTC. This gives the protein CASSLVDSQNIQYF. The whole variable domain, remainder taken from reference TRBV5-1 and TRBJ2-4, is KAGVTQTPRYLIKTRGQQVTLSCSPISGHRSVSWYQQTPGQGLQFLFEYFSETQRNKGNFPGRFSGRQFSNSRSEMNVSTLELGDSALYLCASSLVDSQNIQYFGAGTRLSVL.

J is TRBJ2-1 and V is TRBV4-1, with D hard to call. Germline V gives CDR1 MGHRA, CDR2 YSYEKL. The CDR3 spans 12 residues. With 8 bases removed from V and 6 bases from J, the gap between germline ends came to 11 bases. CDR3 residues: CASAEGPNEQFF. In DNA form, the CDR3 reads TGCGCCAGCGCCGAAGGACCCAATGAGCAGTTCTTC.

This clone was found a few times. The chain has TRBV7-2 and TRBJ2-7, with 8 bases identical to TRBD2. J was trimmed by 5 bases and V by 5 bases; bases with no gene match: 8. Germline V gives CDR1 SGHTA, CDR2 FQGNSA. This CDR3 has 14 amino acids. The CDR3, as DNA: TGTGCCAGCAGCCCTCTTGCGGGGGGCCACGAGCAGTACTTC. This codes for CASSPLAGGHEQYF.

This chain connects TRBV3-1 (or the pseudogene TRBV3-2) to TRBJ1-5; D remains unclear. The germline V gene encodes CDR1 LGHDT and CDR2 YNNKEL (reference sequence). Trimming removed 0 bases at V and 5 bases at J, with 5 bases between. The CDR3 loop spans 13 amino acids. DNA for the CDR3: TGTGCCAGCAGCCAAGATGAAGATCAGCCCCAGCATTTT. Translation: CASSQDEDQPQHF.